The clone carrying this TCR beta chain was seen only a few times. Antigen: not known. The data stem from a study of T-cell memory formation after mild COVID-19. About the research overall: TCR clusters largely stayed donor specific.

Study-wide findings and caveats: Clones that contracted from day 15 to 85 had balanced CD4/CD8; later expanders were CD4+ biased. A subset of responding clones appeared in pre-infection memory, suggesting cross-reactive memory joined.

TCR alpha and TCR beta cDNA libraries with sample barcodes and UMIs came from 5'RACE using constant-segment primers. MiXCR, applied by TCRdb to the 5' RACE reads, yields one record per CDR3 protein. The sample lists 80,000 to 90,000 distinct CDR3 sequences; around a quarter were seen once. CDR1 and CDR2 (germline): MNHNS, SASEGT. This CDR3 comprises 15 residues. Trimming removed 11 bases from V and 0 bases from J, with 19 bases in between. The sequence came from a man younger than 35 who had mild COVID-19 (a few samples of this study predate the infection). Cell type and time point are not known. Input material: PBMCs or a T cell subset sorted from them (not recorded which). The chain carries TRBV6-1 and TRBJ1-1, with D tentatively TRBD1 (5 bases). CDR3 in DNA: TGTGCCGCCGAGACGGTGGGGGAAATGAACACTGAAGCTTTCTTT. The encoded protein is CAAETVGEMNTEAFF.